These 25 T cell receptor beta chains originate from one sample sequenced in a study of blood T cell repertoires in COVID-19. Assay used: immunoSEQ multiplex PCR; TCRdb lists only in-frame clones, some missing. Found here are approximately 240,000 clones, about 85% of them singletons; the top ten hold roughly 12%. Sequencing used peripheral blood. The receptors here all came from a woman aged 18-30 years who had recovered from COVID-19.

This clone was picked up one time. The V gene is TRBV4-1, the J gene TRBJ2-2, with TRBD2 identical over 7 bases. CDR1 is MGHRA and CDR2 is YSYEKL in the germline V gene. V gave up 4 bases and J gave up 0 bases; unmatched junction bases: 2. This CDR3 region has 15 residues. CDR3 loop: CASSPGLPNTGELFF. DNA of the CDR3: TGCGCCAGCAGCCCGGGACTACCGAACACCGGGGAGCTGTTTTTT.

The J gene is TRBJ2-1, the V gene TRBV7-2; 11 bases are shared with TRBD2. The CDR3 contains 16 residues. Germline CDR1 and CDR2: SGHTA and FQGNSA. Losses at the gene ends were 5 bases for V and 7 bases for J; bases not matched to a gene: 10. For the CDR3, the DNA is TGTGCCAGCAGCCTATTATTTAGCGGGGGGGGAAATGAGCAGTTCTTC. Translated, it gives CASSLLFSGGGNEQFF.

The chain joins TRBV10-3 to TRBJ2-7; 10 bases are a match to TRBD1. V lost 10 bases and J lost 5; bases outside the gene matches: 8. The CDR3 totals 13 residues. The germline gives CDR1 ENHRY, CDR2 SYGVKD. CDR3 DNA sequence: TGTGCCACGGAGGGACAGGGGACGAACGAGCAGTACTTC. Amino acids: CATEGQGTNEQYF.

This sequence joins TRBV7-3 and TRBJ2-1; D perhaps matches TRBD2 (5 bases). The V gene lost 4 bases and the J gene lost 0 bases, with 10 bases spanning the gap. CDR1 SGHTA and CDR2 FQGTGA come from the germline V gene. The CDR3 extends over 15 amino acids. CDR3 residues: CASSSDFTSYNEQFF. The CDR3 nucleotides are TGTGCCAGCAGCTCGGACTTCACCTCCTACAATGAGCAGTTCTTC. Looking up the rest from reference TRBV7-3 and TRBJ2-1 gives the full variable domain: GAGVSQTPSNKVTEKGKYVELRCDPISGHTALYWYRQSLGQGPEFLIYFQGTGAADDSGLPNDRFFAVRPEGSVSTLKIQRTERGDSAVYLCASSSDFTSYNEQFFGPGTRLTVL.

The gene calls are TRBV5-1 and TRBJ2-1; 11 nucleotides align to TRBD2. Per germline, CDR1 SGHRS and CDR2 YFSETQ. The CDR3 runs 15 residues. V dropped 4 bases and J dropped 13; count of bases not matched to a gene: 13. CDR3: CASSTNNIAGGPQFF. In nucleotides, the CDR3 is TGCGCCAGCAGCACTAATAATATAGCGGGAGGGCCCCAGTTCTTC.

The chain uses TRBV28 and TRBJ1-5, with D possibly being TRBD1 (5 bases). Germline lookup yields CDR1 MDHEN and CDR2 SYDVKM. The CDR3 covers 13 residues. V was trimmed by 8 bases and J by 4 bases, leaving 12 bases between them. The CDR3 is CASFTDSNQPQHF. The CDR3 bases are TGTGCCAGCTTTACCGACAGTAATCAGCCCCAGCATTTT.

The genes are TRBV5-1 and TRBJ2-7, with a tentative D call TRBD2 (6 bases). CDR1 is SGHRS and CDR2 is YFSETQ in the germline V gene. Trimming pared 2 bases from V and 6 bases from J, leaving 6 bases between. The CDR3 length is 11 residues. The DNA for the CDR3 is TGCGCCAGCAGCTTCGGGGGCGAGCAGTACTTC. Translation gives CASSFGGEQYF.

The chain has TRBV10-3 and TRBJ2-1, with TRBD2 matching 8 bases. Looked up from germline, CDR1 is ENHRY and CDR2 is SYGVKD. Trimming cost V 2 bases and J 2 bases; bases outside gene matches: 8. This CDR3 is built from 17 residues. The CDR3 loop is CAISEDPSGSPYNEQFF. The DNA of the CDR3 is TGTGCCATCAGTGAGGATCCCAGCGGGAGTCCCTACAATGAGCAGTTCTTC.

The rearrangement links TRBV7-9 to TRBJ2-1; 12 nucleotides align to TRBD2. CDR3 length: 18 amino acids. Per the germline V gene, CDR1 is SEHNR and CDR2 is FQNEAQ (reference sequence). With 2 bases clipped from V and 10 bases from J, the junction kept 15 bases outside the gene matches. The CDR3 region has the DNA TGTGCCAGCAGCTTATCCGTCTCTAGCGGGAGGGCCATACGCGAGCAGTTCTTC. Translated: CASSLSVSSGRAIREQFF. The entire variable domain, with the rest obtained from reference TRBV7-9 and TRBJ2-1, is as follows: DTGVSQNPRHKITKRGQNVTFRCDPISEHNRLYWYRQTLGQGPEFLTYFQNEAQLEKSRLLSDRFSAERPKGSFSTLEIQRTEQGDSAMYLCASSLSVSSGRAIREQFFGPGTRLTVL.

The chain is built from TRBV5-5 and TRBJ2-1; 10 bases fit TRBD2. Germline assignment: CDR1 SGHKS and CDR2 YYEKEE (reference sequence). This CDR3 is 14 amino acids long. V shed 7 bases, J shed 5 bases, and the junction held 6 bases outside the gene matches. CDR3 sequence (DNA): TGTGCCAGCGTTCTACTAGCGGGAAACAATGAGCAGTTCTTC. Protein: CASVLLAGNNEQFF. The entire variable domain, with the rest obtained from reference TRBV5-5 and TRBJ2-1, is as follows: DAGVTQSPTHLIKTRGQQVTLRCSPISGHKSVSWYQQVLGQGPQFIFQYYEKEERGRGNFPDRFSARQFPNYSSELNVNALLLGDSALYLCASVLLAGNNEQFFGPGTRLTVL.

The V and J genes are TRBV11-2 and TRBJ2-7, with D maybe TRBD1 (6 bases). With 5 bases removed from V and 0 bases from J, the gap between germline ends came to 11 bases. This CDR3 has 14 amino acids. In germline, CDR1 is SGHAT, CDR2 FQNNGV. The CDR3 coding sequence is TGTGCCAGCAGCCCGACAGGATTCTCCTACGAGCAGTACTTC. This translates into CASSPTGFSYEQYF. The full variable domain, in which reference TRBV11-2 and TRBJ2-7 provide the parts outside the CDR3, is EAGVAQSPRYKIIEKRQSVAFWCNPISGHATLYWYQQILGQGPKLLIQFQNNGVVDDSQLPKDRFSAERLKGVDSTLKIQPAKLEDSAVYLCASSPTGFSYEQYFGPGTRLTVT.

In this sample, this clone turned up a few times. The sample has other DNA sequences that encode this CDR3 too. V usage is TRBV6-5 and J usage is TRBJ2-1; 11 bases fit TRBD2. Germline V gene sequence: CDR1 MNHEY, CDR2 SVGAGI. V dropped 4 bases and J dropped 5; count of bases not matched to a gene: 7. The CDR3 length is 16 residues. The CDR3 region has the DNA TGTGCCAGCAGTTCCCGGACTAGCGGGTTTCACAATGAGCAGTTCTTC. This gives the protein CASSSRTSGFHNEQFF.

The chain links TRBV6-5 to TRBJ2-7; perhaps TRBD1 as D (6 bases). Trimming cost V 5 bases and J 4 bases, with 12 bases left between them. The CDR3 covers 13 residues. Germline-derived CDR1 and CDR2 are MNHEY and SVGAGI. CDR3 sequence reads: CASSTRQDYEQYF. In nucleotides, the CDR3 is TGTGCCAGCAGTACCCGACAGGATTACGAGCAGTACTTC.

The V and J genes are TRBV30 and TRBJ2-6; a possible D gene is TRBD1 (5 bases). CDR1 and CDR2 from the germline V gene are GTSNPN and SVGIG (reference sequence). The CDR3 loop spans 15 amino acids. V was shortened by 7 bases and J by 0 bases, with 13 bases between the two germline ends. CDR3 DNA sequence: TGTGCCTCGAACCCTGACAGCTCTGGGGCCAACGTCCTGACTTTC. Residues: CASNPDSSGANVLTF.

The rearrangement joins TRBV19 to TRBJ2-1; no clear D. The CDR3 runs 13 residues. V was shortened by 5 bases and J by 5 bases, with 10 bases between the two germline ends. The germline gives CDR1 LNHDA, CDR2 SQIVND (reference sequence). The CDR3 spells CASSPSVNNEQFF. The CDR3 nucleotides read TGTGCCAGTAGTCCTTCAGTAAACAATGAGCAGTTCTTC.

This clone was observed a handful of times. This chain uses TRBV4-2 with TRBJ2-2, with D tentatively TRBD2 (5 bases). This CDR3 region has 14 residues. Germline V CDR1 and CDR2: LGHNA, YNFKEQ. Trimming stripped 0 bases from V and 5 bases from J, with 7 bases between. CDR3 sequence: CASSQDSGTGELFF. The DNA of the CDR3 is TGTGCCAGCAGCCAAGACTCGGGGACCGGGGAGCTGTTTTTT.

V is TRBV29-1 and J is TRBJ2-6, with a tentative D call TRBD1 (6 bases). The CDR3 consists of 15 residues. The germline gives CDR1 SQVTM, CDR2 ANQGSEA. The V gene lost 3 bases and the J gene lost 2 bases, with 11 bases spanning the gap. In nucleotides, the CDR3 is TGCAGCGTTGACGTACAGGGTACTGGGGCCAACGTCCTGACTTTC. This sequence encodes CSVDVQGTGANVLTF.

The count of this clone is one. CDR3 in amino acids: CASNSGTRLGEQFF. Written as DNA, the CDR3 is TGTGCCTCTAATTCCGGGACTAGATTAGGTGAGCAGTTCTTC. The chain recombines TRBV30 with TRBJ2-1; TRBD2 matches at 8 bases. V lost 7 bases to trimming and J lost 9 bases; unmatched junction nucleotides: 14. Germline-derived CDR1 and CDR2 are GTSNPN and SVGIG (reference sequence). This CDR3 is built from 14 residues.

A few counts support this clone. The rearrangement joins TRBV3-1 (or the pseudogene TRBV3-2) to TRBJ2-3; TRBD1 agrees at 7 bases. V was pared by 0 bases and J by 10 bases, with 4 bases of the junction left unmatched. Germline CDR1 and CDR2: LGHDT and YNNKEL (reference sequence). This CDR3 contains 13 residues. CDR3 loop: CASSQDLQGSQYF. In DNA, the CDR3 is TGTGCCAGCAGCCAAGATTTACAGGGGTCGCAGTATTTT.

V is TRBV14 and J is TRBJ2-7; 12 bases are shared with TRBD2. The germline CDR1 and CDR2 sequences are SGHDN and FVKESK. The CDR3 totals 16 residues. The trim removed 1 base at V and 5 bases at J, leaving 6 bases unmatched. CDR3 protein: CASSQVVTSGRHEQYF. As DNA, the CDR3 is TGTGCCAGCAGCCAAGTAGTAACTAGCGGGAGGCACGAGCAGTACTTC.

This sequence joins TRBV10-2 and TRBJ1-2; weak D call: TRBD1 (5 bases). Trimming left V 3 bases short and J 8 bases short, with 19 bases between. The CDR3 is made up of 15 amino acids. Per germline, CDR1 WSHSY and CDR2 SAAADI. CDR3 sequence reads: CASSDKGHWAWGYTF. CDR3 nucleotide sequence: TGCGCCAGCAGTGATAAGGGGCACTGGGCCTGGGGCTACACCTTC.

The rearrangement uses TRBV6-2 or TRBV6-3 and TRBJ2-7, with 7 nucleotides matching TRBD2. This CDR3 has 14 amino acids. J gave up 2 bases and V 2 bases, and 3 bases lay outside the gene matches. Per the germline V gene, CDR1 is MNHEY and CDR2 is SVGEGT. The CDR3 DNA sequence: TGTGCCAGCAGTTACCTAGCGGCAGCCTACGAGCAGTACTTC. Amino acids: CASSYLAAAYEQYF.

The V gene is TRBV4-3, the J gene TRBJ1-1; TRBD1 aligns across 9 bases. The junction had 11 bases not matched to a gene; V was cut back by 0 bases and J by 0 bases. Germline V gives CDR1 LGHNA, CDR2 YSLEER. The CDR3 runs to 19 residues. CDR3 protein: CASSQEGDRAGFMNTEAFF. The CDR3 DNA reads TGCGCCAGCAGCCAAGAAGGGGACAGGGCCGGATTCATGAACACTGAAGCTTTCTTT.

The V call is TRBV6-6, the J call TRBJ1-4; 9 bases map to TRBD1. Looked up from germline, CDR1 is MNHNY and CDR2 is SVGAGI (reference sequence). CDR3 length: 15 amino acids. V lost 2 bases and J lost 7; bases outside the gene matches: 5. The DNA of the CDR3 is TGTGCCAGCAGTTACGGGGACAGGGCCGGTGAAAAACTGTTTTTT. Translating it yields CASSYGDRAGEKLFF.

This chain uses TRBV6-5 with TRBJ1-4; D gene ambiguous. CDR3 size: 14 residues. Germline lookup yields CDR1 MNHEY and CDR2 SVGAGI. Deletions cut 3 bases from V and 4 bases from J, with 9 bases between. CDR3 region: CASSYWRNNEKLFF. In DNA, the CDR3 is TGTGCCAGCAGTTATTGGAGAAATAATGAAAAACTGTTTTTT.